The 4 T cell receptor beta chains given below trace back to one sample, sequenced in a study of T cell repertoires in cytomegalovirus infection. Their antigens are not known. TCRdb fed the reads into MiXCR, producing one record per CDR3 protein. Among 650,000 to 900,000 distinct CDR3 sequences listed, 32% were seen once. Sample: cultured CD8+ T cells from PBMCs, taken from culture after CMV antigen stimulation. The receptor source for this set is a human donor in good health (CMV status not recorded). Some clones in this sample may be carry-over from other donors' samples.

This clonotype was seen only once. This may arise from a read error, as a much more abundant clone is one base away. This rearrangement joins TRBV12-3 or TRBV12-4 to TRBJ2-1; 11 positions match TRBD1. This CDR3 comprises 16 residues. CDR3: CASSPTPGQGVNGQFF. CDR3 nucleotide sequence: TGTGCCAGCAGTCCTACCCCGGGACAGGGGGTCAATGGGCAGTTCTTC.

This clonotype was picked up a small number of times. The rearrangement joins TRBV19 to TRBJ1-2; tentatively, D is TRBD1 (6 bases). The CDR3 spans 13 residues. Germline V lookup: CDR1 LNHDA, CDR2 SQIVND (reference sequence). Trimming took off 5 bases at V and 7 bases at J, with 14 bases between the two ends. CDR3 protein: CASSFSPGAGYTF. The DNA for the CDR3 is TGTGCCAGTAGTTTCTCTCCAGGGGCTGGCTACACCTTC.

This clonotype showed up many times. The V and J genes are TRBV7-6 and TRBJ2-6; 7 positions match TRBD1. J gave up 0 bases and V 2 bases, and 19 bases lay outside the gene matches. Looked up from germline, CDR1 is SGHVS and CDR2 is FNYEAQ. CDR3 length: 22 residues. CDR3 DNA sequence: TGTGCCAGCAGCTTACCCACTTACCCCCGAACGGACAGGAGCTCTGGGGCCAACGTCCTGACTTTC. This translates into CASSLPTYPRTDRSSGANVLTF.

The chain carries TRBV19 and TRBJ2-3; D might be TRBD1 (6 bases). V was clipped by 5 bases and J by 4 bases, with 10 bases between them. CDR3 length: 13 residues. Germline CDR1 is LNHDA and CDR2 is SQIVND (reference sequence). CDR3 coding DNA: TGTGCCAGTAGTCCGCACAGGGCAGATACGCAGTATTTT. It yields the protein CASSPHRADTQYF.